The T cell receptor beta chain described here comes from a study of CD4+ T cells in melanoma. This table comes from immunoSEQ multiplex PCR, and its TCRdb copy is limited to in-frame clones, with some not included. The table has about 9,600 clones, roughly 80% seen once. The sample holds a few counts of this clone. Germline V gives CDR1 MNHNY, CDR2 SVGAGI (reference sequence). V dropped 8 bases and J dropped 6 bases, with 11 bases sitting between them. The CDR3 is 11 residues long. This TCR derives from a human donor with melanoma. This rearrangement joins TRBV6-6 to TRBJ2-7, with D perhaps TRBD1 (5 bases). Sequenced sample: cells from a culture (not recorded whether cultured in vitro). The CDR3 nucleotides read TGTGCCAGCTGCCAAGGGGTCGAGCAGTACTTC. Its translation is CASCQGVEQYF.